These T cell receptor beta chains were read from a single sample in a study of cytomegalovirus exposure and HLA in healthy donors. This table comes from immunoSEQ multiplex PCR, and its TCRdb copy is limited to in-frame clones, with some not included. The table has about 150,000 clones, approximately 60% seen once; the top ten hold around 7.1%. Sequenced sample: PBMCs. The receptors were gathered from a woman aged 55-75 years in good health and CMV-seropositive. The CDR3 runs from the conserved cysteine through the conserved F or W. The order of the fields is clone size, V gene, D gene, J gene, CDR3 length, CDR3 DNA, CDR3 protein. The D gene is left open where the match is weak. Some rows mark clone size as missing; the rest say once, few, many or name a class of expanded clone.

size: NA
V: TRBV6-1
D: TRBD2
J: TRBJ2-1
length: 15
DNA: TGTGCCAGCACCTCGGGGCGGGGGTCCTACAATGAGCAGTTCTTC
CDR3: CASTSGRGSYNEQFF

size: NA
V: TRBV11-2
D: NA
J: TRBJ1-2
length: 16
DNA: TGTGCCAGCAGCTGGGCAGGGACTCTGCCTTCTTATGGCTACACCTTC
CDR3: CASSWAGTLPSYGYTF

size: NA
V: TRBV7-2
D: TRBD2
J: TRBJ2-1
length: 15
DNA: TGTGCCAGCAACAATAGGCTAGCGGGAAGCAATGAGCAGTTCTTC
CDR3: CASNNRLAGSNEQFF

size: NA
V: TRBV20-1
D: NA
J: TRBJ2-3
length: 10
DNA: TGCAGTGCTTCGACAGATACGCAGTATTTT
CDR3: CSASTDTQYF

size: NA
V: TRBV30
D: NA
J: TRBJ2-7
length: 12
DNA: TGTGCCTGGAGTCCAACTTTTTACGAGCAGTACTTC
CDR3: CAWSPTFYEQYF

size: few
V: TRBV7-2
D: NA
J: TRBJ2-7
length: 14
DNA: TGTGCCAGCGCGAGGGGTAGCGGCTCCTACGAGCAGTACTTC
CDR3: CASARGSGSYEQYF

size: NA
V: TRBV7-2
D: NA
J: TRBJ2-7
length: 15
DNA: TGTGCCAGCAGCTTAGTGGAATGGAGCTCCTACGAGCAGTACTTC
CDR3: CASSLVEWSSYEQYF

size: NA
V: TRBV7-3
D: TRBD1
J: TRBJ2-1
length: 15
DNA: TGTGCCAGCAGCTTAACGGCTGGACAGGGGGGTGAGCAGTTCTTC
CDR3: CASSLTAGQGGEQFF

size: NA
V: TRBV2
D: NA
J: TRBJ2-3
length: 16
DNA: TGTGCCAGCAGTGATCCACCGGGACTTAGCACAGATACGCAGTATTTT
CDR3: CASSDPPGLSTDTQYF

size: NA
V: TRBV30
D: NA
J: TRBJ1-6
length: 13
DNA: TGCGCCTGGAGCCCCCTGGCTAATTCACCCCTCCACTTT
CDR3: CAWSPLANSPLHF

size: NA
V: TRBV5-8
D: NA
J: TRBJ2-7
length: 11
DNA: TGTGCCGGGCAGGAACCCTACGAGCAGTACTTC
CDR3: CAGQEPYEQYF

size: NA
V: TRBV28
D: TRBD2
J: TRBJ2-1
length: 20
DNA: TGTGCCAGCAGTCGACGCCTAACTAGCGGGAGGGCCAAGGGCTACAATGAGCAGTTCTTC
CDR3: CASSRRLTSGRAKGYNEQFF

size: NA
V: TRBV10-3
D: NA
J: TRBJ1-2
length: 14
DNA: TGTGCCATCAGTGACGGCAGGGAGGGATGCGGCTACACCTTC
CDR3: CAISDGREGCGYTF

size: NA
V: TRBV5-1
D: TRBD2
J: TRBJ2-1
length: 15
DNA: TGCGCCAGCAGCTTCAGGCTAGCGGGATACAATGAGCAGTTCTTC
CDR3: CASSFRLAGYNEQFF

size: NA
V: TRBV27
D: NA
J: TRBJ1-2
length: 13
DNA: TGTGCCAGCAGTTACAGTGGAAACTATGGCTACACCTTC
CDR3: CASSYSGNYGYTF

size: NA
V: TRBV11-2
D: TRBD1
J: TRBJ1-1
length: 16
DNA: TGTGCCAGCAGGCCAAAAACTGGGACAGGGAACACTGAAGCTTTCTTT
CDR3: CASRPKTGTGNTEAFF

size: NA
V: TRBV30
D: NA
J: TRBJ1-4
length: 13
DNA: TGTGCCTGGAGTGTATCGGGAGGTCAACGACTGTTTTTT
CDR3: CAWSVSGGQRLFF

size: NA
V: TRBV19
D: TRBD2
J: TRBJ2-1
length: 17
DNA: TGTGCCAGTAGTACCCCGGGACTAGCGGGAGGGTACAATGAGCAGTTCTTC
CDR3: CASSTPGLAGGYNEQFF

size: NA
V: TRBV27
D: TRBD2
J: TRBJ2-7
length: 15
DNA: TGTGCCAGCAGATTGAGCGGGAGTGGGGCCTACGAGCAGTACTTC
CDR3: CASRLSGSGAYEQYF

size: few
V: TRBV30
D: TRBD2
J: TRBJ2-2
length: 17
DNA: TGTGCCTGGAGTGTACTAGCGGGAGAAACGAACACCGGGGAGCTGTTTTTT
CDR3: CAWSVLAGETNTGELFF

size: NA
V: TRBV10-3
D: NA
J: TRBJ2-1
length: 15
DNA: TGTGCCATCAGTGAGTCGTGGCAGGGAGGCAATGAGCAGTTCTTC
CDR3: CAISESWQGGNEQFF

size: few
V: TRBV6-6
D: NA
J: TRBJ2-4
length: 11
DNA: TGTGCCAGCAGTTATGGGCCCCGTCAGTACTTC
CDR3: CASSYGPRQYF

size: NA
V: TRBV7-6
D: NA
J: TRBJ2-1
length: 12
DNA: TGTGCCAGCAGCTTCGGGGAGAATGAGCAGTTCTTC
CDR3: CASSFGENEQFF

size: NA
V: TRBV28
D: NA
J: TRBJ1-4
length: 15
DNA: TGTGCCAGCAGTTCCTACCGAACAACTAATGAAAAACTGTTTTTT
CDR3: CASSSYRTTNEKLFF

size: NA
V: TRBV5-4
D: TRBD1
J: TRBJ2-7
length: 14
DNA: TGTGCCAGCAGCCCGGGACAGGGGGCCGGCGAGCAGTACTTC
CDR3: CASSPGQGAGEQYF

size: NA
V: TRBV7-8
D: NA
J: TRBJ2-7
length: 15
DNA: TGTGCCAGCAGCTCCACCCTGAATGGGCAGGACGAGCAGTACTTC
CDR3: CASSSTLNGQDEQYF

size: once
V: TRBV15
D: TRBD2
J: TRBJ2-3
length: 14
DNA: TGTGCCACCGAGCGGGGGTCCCCCCCGGATACGCAGTATTTT
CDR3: CATERGSPPDTQYF

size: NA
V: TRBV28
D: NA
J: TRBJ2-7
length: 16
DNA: TGTGCCAGCAGTCTACGACAGGCCCTCCTGAATAGGGAGCAGTACTTC
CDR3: CASSLRQALLNREQYF

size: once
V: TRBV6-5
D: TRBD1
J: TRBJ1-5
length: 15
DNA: TGTGCCAGCAGATCGAGGACAGGGGGCAATCAGCCCCAGCATTTT
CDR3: CASRSRTGGNQPQHF